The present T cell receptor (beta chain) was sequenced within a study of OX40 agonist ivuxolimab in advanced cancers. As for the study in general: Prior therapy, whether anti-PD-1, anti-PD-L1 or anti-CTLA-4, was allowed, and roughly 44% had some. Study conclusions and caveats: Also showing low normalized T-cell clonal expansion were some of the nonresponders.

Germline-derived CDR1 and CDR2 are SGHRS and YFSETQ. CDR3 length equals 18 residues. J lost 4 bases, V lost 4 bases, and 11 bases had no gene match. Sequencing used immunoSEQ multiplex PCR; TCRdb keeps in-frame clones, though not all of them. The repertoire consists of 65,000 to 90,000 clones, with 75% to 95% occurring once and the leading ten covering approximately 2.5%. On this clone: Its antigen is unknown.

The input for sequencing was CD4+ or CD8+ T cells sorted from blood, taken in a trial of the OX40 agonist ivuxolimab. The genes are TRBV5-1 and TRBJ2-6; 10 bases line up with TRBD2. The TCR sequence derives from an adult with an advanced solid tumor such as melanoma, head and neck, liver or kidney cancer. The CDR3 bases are TGCGCCAGCAGCGGAGCGGGAGGGCCCCCCCCCGGGGCCAACGTCCTGACTTTC. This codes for CASSGAGGPPPGANVLTF.